A single sample gave rise to the 25 T cell receptor beta chains below, sequenced in a study of blood T cell repertoires in COVID-19. The table came from immunoSEQ multiplex PCR; TCRdb's copy has only in-frame clones and leaves some out. The table has tens of thousands of clones, 75% to 90% seen once. Sample: peripheral blood. These receptors originate from a woman at least 80 years old with active or convalescent COVID-19.

J is TRBJ1-1 and V is TRBV28; the D gene is possibly TRBD1 (5 bases). The CDR3 consists of 15 residues. CDR1 MDHEN and CDR2 SYDVKM come from the germline V gene. Trimming pared 1 base from V and 1 base from J, leaving 10 bases between. CDR3 DNA: TGTGCCAGCAGTTTATCTCTAGGGGCGAACACTGAAGCTTTCTTT. As protein: CASSLSLGANTEAFF.

This clone has more than one count but fewer than ten. The chain is built from TRBV29-1 and TRBJ1-1; 8 bases are shared with TRBD1. J lost 3 bases, V lost 3 bases, and 9 bases had no gene match. In germline, CDR1 is SQVTM, CDR2 ANQGSEA. This CDR3 region has 15 residues. CDR3 sequence (DNA): TGCAGCGTTGACTTCCTGACAGGGGAGGACACTGAAGCTTTCTTT. Its translation is CSVDFLTGEDTEAFF.

This clone was counted a few times. This rearrangement joins TRBV11-2 to TRBJ1-1, with D maybe TRBD1 (5 bases). V gave up 5 bases and J gave up 7 bases, with 8 bases separating them. Germline values: CDR1 SGHAT, CDR2 FQNNGV. The CDR3 sequence is 11 residues long. The CDR3 coding sequence is TGTGCCAGCAGCATTACAGGTGAAGCTTTCTTT. It encodes CASSITGEAFF.

The chain joins TRBV28 to TRBJ1-1, with D possibly TRBD1 on 5 matching bases. The CDR3 has 14 amino acids. Germline lookup yields CDR1 MDHEN and CDR2 SYDVKM. Trimming took 3 bases from V and 5 from J, leaving 13 bases between them. CDR3 nucleotides: TGTGCCAGCAGTTTTTCCCCTCGGGGGACTGAAGCTTTCTTT. This encodes CASSFSPRGTEAFF.

This clone was recorded a few times. V is TRBV20-1 and J is TRBJ2-4; possibly TRBD1 for D (6 bases). Trimming took off 3 bases at V and 15 bases at J, with 18 bases between the two ends. This CDR3 has 12 amino acids. Germline lookup yields CDR1 DFQATT and CDR2 SNEGSKA (reference sequence). The CDR3 is CSASISTGHGYF. The CDR3 DNA follows: TGCAGTGCTAGTATAAGTACGGGACACGGGTACTTC.

The table lists this clone with a few counts. CDR3: CASSPGADQPQHF. For the CDR3, the DNA is TGTGCCAGCTCACCGGGGGCGGATCAGCCCCAGCATTTT. The V call is TRBV18, the J call TRBJ1-5, with D perhaps matching TRBD1 (6 bases). V lost 3 bases to trimming and J lost 5 bases, with 8 bases between them. The CDR3 extends over 13 amino acids. Germline V CDR1 and CDR2: KGHSH, LQKENI.

This rearrangement joins TRBV7-9 to TRBJ1-3; 10 bases are shared with TRBD1. Germline V CDR1 and CDR2: SEHNR, FQNEAQ (reference sequence). The trim removed 5 bases at V and 4 bases at J, leaving 8 bases unmatched. The CDR3 consists of 16 residues. CDR3 nucleotide sequence: TGTGCCAGCAGCCCGCAGGGACAGGGGACAGGAAACACCATATATTTT. Translation gives CASSPQGQGTGNTIYF.

The rearrangement links TRBV5-1 to TRBJ2-1; D gene unclear. The CDR3 runs to 16 residues. V lost 1 base to trimming and J lost 1 base, with 12 bases between them. Germline CDR1 reads SGHRS; CDR2 reads YFSETQ. CDR3 DNA sequence: TGCGCCAGCAGCTTGTGGGCAGATCTATCCTACAATGAGCAGTTCTTC. Translation: CASSLWADLSYNEQFF.

This chain joins TRBV6-6 and TRBJ2-1, with TRBD1 matching over 8 bases. This CDR3 region has 14 residues. Germline lookup yields CDR1 MNHNY and CDR2 SVGAGI (reference sequence). The V segment lost 4 bases and the J segment 3 bases; nucleotides outside the gene matches: 2. The CDR3 here is CASSSGQDYNEQFF. As DNA, the CDR3 is TGTGCCAGCAGTTCGGGACAGGACTACAATGAGCAGTTCTTC.

The chain uses TRBV7-2 and TRBJ1-2; D perhaps matches TRBD1 (6 bases). CDR1 and CDR2 from the germline V gene are SGHTA and FQGNSA. V shed 0 bases and J shed 5 bases, with 22 bases lying between them. The CDR3 has 18 residues. CDR3 DNA sequence: TGTGCCAGCAGCTTAGCGCGGGCAGGGGCCACCTTCCGATATGGCTACACCTTC. Its translation: CASSLARAGATFRYGYTF.

The chain has TRBV6-6 and TRBJ1-5; TRBD1 might be the D (5 bases). The CDR3 loop spans 14 amino acids. Deletions cut 7 bases from V and 3 bases from J, with 13 bases between. Per the germline V gene, CDR1 is MNHNY and CDR2 is SVGAGI (reference sequence). In DNA form, the CDR3 reads TGTGCCAGCACCCTCAAGGGGAACAATCAGCCCCAGCATTTT. Translated: CASTLKGNNQPQHF.

The count of this clone is one. This rearrangement joins TRBV9 to TRBJ1-4; D might be TRBD1 (5 bases). V was trimmed by 0 bases and J by 7 bases, leaving 13 bases between them. The CDR3 is 15 amino acids. The germline V gene encodes CDR1 SGDLS and CDR2 YYNGEE. CDR3 DNA: TGTGCCAGCAGCGTAGGAGGAGGGGAAACTGAAAAACTGTTTTTT. It specifies CASSVGGGETEKLFF.

The chain combines TRBV27 with TRBJ2-2, with 9 positions matching TRBD1. The CDR3 consists of 14 residues. The trim removed 7 bases at V and 6 bases at J, leaving 6 bases unmatched. The germline V gene encodes CDR1 MNHEY and CDR2 SMNVEV (reference sequence). The CDR3 region is CASTGTGTAGELFF. CDR3 coding DNA: TGTGCCAGCACCGGGACAGGGACGGCCGGGGAGCTGTTTTTT.

The gene calls are TRBV6-6 and TRBJ2-3; maybe TRBD1 (5 bases). This CDR3 has 16 residues. Germline V gives CDR1 MNHNY, CDR2 SVGAGI (reference sequence). Deletions cut 6 bases from V and 4 bases from J, with 20 bases between. The CDR3, as DNA: TGTGCCAGCAGCTTCCAGGGTTCTCTTTTGGCAGATACGCAGTATTTT. Translated: CASSFQGSLLADTQYF.

V is TRBV7-3 and J is TRBJ1-1, with 7 bases that match TRBD1. CDR1 and CDR2 (germline): SGHTA, FQGTGA. After removal of 4 bases from V and 1 base from J, the junction contained 6 bases not matched to a gene. This CDR3 is built from 15 residues. Here the CDR3 reads CASSSPDRANTEAFF. The CDR3 DNA is TGTGCCAGCAGCTCCCCCGACAGGGCGAACACTGAAGCTTTCTTT.

The chain has TRBV6-2 or TRBV6-3 and TRBJ2-3; tentatively, D is TRBD2 (6 bases). Germline CDR1 is MNHEY and CDR2 is SVGEGT. The ends were cut back, 2 bases at V and 7 bases at J, with 13 bases in the middle. This CDR3 has 14 amino acids. The CDR3 coding sequence is TGTGCCAGCAGTTACCCGGCCCGGGACTATACGCAGTATTTT. Translation: CASSYPARDYTQYF.

This clone appeared once. This chain joins TRBV19 and TRBJ1-5; the D is unclear. The CDR3 length is 16 residues. V was pared by 9 bases and J by 0 bases, with 18 bases between. Germline lookup yields CDR1 LNHDA and CDR2 SQIVND (reference sequence). CDR3 residues: CASKADKSYSNQPQHF. The CDR3 coding sequence is TGTGCCAGCAAGGCCGACAAGAGTTATAGCAATCAGCCCCAGCATTTT.

The genes are TRBV7-2 and TRBJ1-3; D gene uncertain. Trimming pared 0 bases from V and 0 bases from J, leaving 3 bases between. CDR1 is SGHTA, CDR2 FQGNSA, per germline. The CDR3 sequence is 14 residues long. The chain's CDR3 is CASSLASSGNTIYF. DNA of the CDR3: TGTGCCAGCAGCTTAGCCAGCTCTGGAAACACCATATATTTT. Full variable domain (rest looked up from reference TRBV7-2 and TRBJ1-3): GAGVSQSPSNKVTEKGKDVELRCDPISGHTALYWYRQSLGQGLEFLIYFQGNSAPDKSGLPSDRFSAERTGGSVSTLTIQRTQQEDSAVYLCASSLASSGNTIYFGEGSWLTVV.

This clone appeared a single time. The genes are TRBV5-5 and TRBJ1-2, with TRBD1 matching over 8 bases. The CDR3 totals 16 residues. Germline CDR1 SGHKS, CDR2 YYEKEE (reference sequence). V trimming: 2 bases; J trimming: 3 bases; junction bases outside the gene matches: 9. CDR3 sequence (DNA): TGTGCCAGCAGCTTCTCTCCCGAGACAGGGGACTATGGCTACACCTTC. Translation: CASSFSPETGDYGYTF. The full variable domain, rest sourced from reference TRBV5-5 and TRBJ1-2, is DAGVTQSPTHLIKTRGQQVTLRCSPISGHKSVSWYQQVLGQGPQFIFQYYEKEERGRGNFPDRFSARQFPNYSSELNVNALLLGDSALYLCASSFSPETGDYGYTFGSGTRLTVV.

This clone was detected a few times. V gene TRBV4-2 combines with J gene TRBJ2-3; D remains unclear. The CDR3 sequence is 13 residues long. V shed 1 base and J shed 3 bases, with 5 bases lying between them. Germline lookup yields CDR1 LGHNA and CDR2 YNFKEQ. DNA of the CDR3: TGTGCCAGCAGCCAAGGTATGACAGATACGCAGTATTTT. It yields the protein CASSQGMTDTQYF.

The chain has TRBV6-5 and TRBJ2-2; D may be TRBD2 (5 bases). The V gene lost 6 bases and the J gene lost 3 bases, with 14 bases spanning the gap. The CDR3 covers 15 residues. Per the germline V gene, CDR1 is MNHEY and CDR2 is SVGAGI. The CDR3 loop is CASRTLDGDTGELFF. CDR3 bases: TGTGCCAGCAGGACTCTAGACGGGGACACCGGGGAGCTGTTTTTT.

The V and J genes are TRBV27 and TRBJ2-7; 9 bases line up with TRBD1. The germline gives CDR1 MNHEY, CDR2 SMNVEV (reference sequence). The CDR3 length is 15 residues. V shed 5 bases, J shed 3 bases, and the junction held 8 bases outside the gene matches. The CDR3 reads CASSPSGTGFYEQYF. The CDR3, as DNA: TGTGCCAGCAGTCCTTCCGGGACAGGGTTCTACGAGCAGTACTTC.

The chain uses TRBV5-5 and TRBJ1-3; unclear D gene. Trimming took 4 bases from V and 4 from J, leaving 18 bases between them. CDR1 is SGHKS and CDR2 is YYEKEE in the germline V gene (reference sequence). The length of the CDR3 is 16 residues. Written as DNA, the CDR3 is TGTGCCAGCAGCCCCTACGAGATGGGAGTCGGAAACACCATATATTTT. It yields the protein CASSPYEMGVGNTIYF.

This clone was detected a few times. This chain joins TRBV7-2 and TRBJ2-3; tentative D call: TRBD2 (6 bases). The CDR3 totals 15 residues. Between the trimmed V and J ends, which lost 0 bases and 2 bases, there was a span of 9 bases. Looked up from germline, CDR1 is SGHTA and CDR2 is FQGNSA. The CDR3 DNA reads as TGTGCCAGCAGCTTAGCGGGAGGAAACACAGATACGCAGTATTTT. It specifies CASSLAGGNTDTQYF.

In DNA form, the CDR3 reads TGTGCCAGCAGTTATTTTGGGGGGGATCAGCCCCAGCATTTT. Protein product: CASSYFGGDQPQHF. V usage is TRBV6-2 or TRBV6-3 and J usage is TRBJ1-5, with a possible D match to TRBD1 (5 bases). V shed 3 bases and J shed 5 bases, with 11 bases lying between them. The germline CDR1 and CDR2 sequences are MNHEY and SVGEGT. The CDR3 extends over 14 amino acids.